These T cell receptor beta chains were read from a single sample in a study of chemoradiotherapy in HPV16-positive cancers. TCRdb's table, derived via immunoSEQ multiplex PCR, lists solely in-frame clones and lacks some. Altogether about 7,900 clones are present, roughly nine tenths being singletons, with the ten largest covering roughly 3.8%. Sequences were derived from blood, sampled from a patient who underwent chemoradiotherapy. These receptors came from a human donor with HPV-associated anogenital cancer. Each CDR3 is given with its conserved first and last residue. A D gene is named only where the DNA matches it firmly. Only some rows state a clone size, as once, few, many or a class for expanded clones.

v_gene	abundance	d_gene	j_gene	CDR3aa	CDR3nt
TRBV5-1	-	TRBD2	TRBJ2-1	CASSTGTSGSFYNEQFF	TGCGCCAGCAGCACCGGGACTAGCGGGAGCTTCTACAATGAGCAGTTCTTC
TRBV7-2	-	TRBD1	TRBJ1-2	CASSSDRDNLYGYTF	TGTGCCAGCAGCTCGGACAGGGACAACCTCTATGGCTACACCTTC
TRBV29-1	-	-	TRBJ2-7	CSVAGEGTYEQYF	TGCAGCGTTGCCGGCGAGGGTACCTACGAGCAGTACTTC
TRBV18	-	TRBD2	TRBJ2-3	CASSTSPGLAELKSTDTQYF	TGTGCCAGCTCCACCAGTCCGGGACTAGCGGAGCTAAAGAGCACAGATACGCAGTATTTT
TRBV5-1	-	TRBD2	TRBJ2-3	CASSLAGGQADTQYF	TGCGCCAGCAGCTTGGCGGGGGGGCAGGCAGATACGCAGTATTTT
TRBV6-5	-	-	TRBJ1-1	CASSYRAGETEAFF	TGTGCCAGCAGTTACCGGGCAGGGGAAACTGAAGCTTTCTTT
TRBV5-1	-	TRBD2	TRBJ2-3	CASSSGTSATSTDTQYF	TGCGCCAGCAGCTCTGGGACTAGCGCTACTAGCACAGATACGCAGTATTTT
TRBV6-1	-	-	TRBJ2-3	CASRQSGRTDTQYF	TGTGCCAGCAGGCAGAGCGGACGCACAGATACGCAGTATTTT
TRBV18	-	-	TRBJ2-7	CASSPGAGIVEQYF	TGTGCCAGCTCACCAGGGGCGGGAATCGTCGAGCAGTACTTC
TRBV7-2	-	TRBD1	TRBJ1-5	CASSLYGTDSNQPQHF	TGTGCCAGCAGCTTATATGGGACAGATAGCAATCAGCCCCAGCATTTT
TRBV15	-	-	TRBJ2-7	CATSKEVRTYEQYF	TGTGCCACCAGCAAAGAAGTTAGGACATACGAGCAGTACTTC
TRBV5-1	-	TRBD1	TRBJ1-6	CASSFGQADGSPLHF	TGCGCCAGCAGCTTCGGACAGGCGGATGGATCACCCCTCCACTTT
TRBV10-1	-	-	TRBJ2-3	CASMSPDTQYF	TGCGCCAGCATGTCTCCAGATACGCAGTATTTT
TRBV28	-	-	TRBJ2-7	CASTPMQRQGRYEQYF	TGTGCCAGCACCCCAATGCAGCGGCAGGGGAGATACGAGCAGTACTTC
TRBV27	-	TRBD1	TRBJ1-2	CASSSVGQAIYGYTF	TGTGCCAGCAGTTCCGTTGGACAGGCTATCTATGGCTACACCTTC
TRBV18	-	TRBD1	TRBJ1-1	CASSPRDRGMDTEAFF	TGTGCCAGCTCACCAAGGGACAGGGGTATGGACACTGAAGCTTTCTTT
TRBV11-1	-	TRBD1	TRBJ1-1	CASSRHTGGGNTEAFF	TGTGCCAGCAGCCGACACACAGGGGGCGGAAACACTGAAGCTTTCTTT
TRBV5-4	-	-	TRBJ2-3	CASSLVGKDTQYF	TGTGCCAGCAGCTTGGTGGGGAAAGATACGCAGTATTTT
TRBV4-2	-	-	TRBJ2-5	CASSQSPSETQYF	TGTGCCAGCAGCCAATCTCCCTCTGAGACCCAGTACTTC
TRBV13	-	-	TRBJ2-1	CASSFPPGDPSYNEQFF	TGTGCCAGCAGCTTTCCCCCGGGGGATCCCTCCTACAATGAGCAGTTCTTC
TRBV6-6	-	TRBD2	TRBJ2-7	CASSLAGSSSYEQYF	TGTGCCAGCAGTCTAGCGGGGAGTAGCTCCTACGAGCAGTACTTC
TRBV7-9	-	-	TRBJ1-3	CASRQGTGNTIYF	TGTGCCAGCCGCCAGGGTACTGGAAACACCATATATTTT
TRBV5-1	once	-	TRBJ1-1	CASSAGARAEAFF	TGCGCCAGCAGCGCGGGGGCGAGGGCTGAAGCTTTCTTT
TRBV27	-	TRBD2	TRBJ2-2	CASSLAAFNTGELFF	TGTGCCAGCTCACTAGCGGCCTTTAACACCGGGGAGCTGTTTTTT
TRBV20-1	-	-	TRBJ2-5	CSARRGETQYF	TGCAGTGCTAGAAGGGGGGAGACCCAGTACTTC
TRBV6-1	once	TRBD2	TRBJ2-3	CASSEWLAGATDTQYF	TGTGCCAGCAGTGAATGGCTAGCGGGAGCCACAGATACGCAGTATTTT
TRBV6-6	-	-	TRBJ2-2	CASSYSDQTGELFF	TGTGCCAGCAGTTACTCGGATCAAACCGGGGAGCTGTTTTTT
TRBV6-5	-	-	TRBJ2-1	CASTSGAYNEQFF	TGTGCCAGCACGTCGGGAGCGTACAATGAGCAGTTCTTC
TRBV2	-	-	TRBJ2-7	CASKEQGKVYEQYF	TGTGCCAGCAAGGAGCAGGGGAAAGTCTACGAGCAGTACTTC
TRBV30	-	-	TRBJ1-5	CAWSRVGNQPQHF	TGTGCCTGGAGCCGAGTGGGCAATCAGCCCCAGCATTTT
TRBV28	-	TRBD1	TRBJ2-7	CASRDGQGAVGEQYF	TGTGCCAGCAGGGACGGACAGGGGGCTGTCGGCGAGCAGTACTTC
TRBV5-1	-	TRBD1	TRBJ1-2	CASSPRDRGYHYTF	TGCGCCAGCAGCCCTCGGGACAGGGGTTACCACTACACCTTC
TRBV7-9	-	-	TRBJ1-2	CASSLGTGYGYTF	TGTGCCAGCAGCTTAGGTACCGGCTATGGCTACACCTTC
TRBV28	-	-	TRBJ2-1	CASSSPGLLSKFF	TGTGCCAGCAGTTCCCCGGGACTCCTGTCAAAATTCTTC
TRBV14	-	TRBD1	TRBJ1-2	CASSQEGGQNYGYTF	TGTGCCAGCAGCCAGGAGGGGGGACAGAACTATGGCTACACCTTC
TRBV15	-	-	TRBJ1-4	CATSREAPGDSNEKLFF	TGTGCCACCAGCAGAGAAGCCCCCGGGGATTCTAATGAAAAACTGTTTTTT